This T cell receptor beta chain was identified during a study of cytomegalovirus exposure and HLA in healthy donors. Trimming removed 3 bases from V and 3 bases from J; junction bases left unmatched: 10. The germline gives CDR1 MDHEN, CDR2 SYDVKM. The CDR3 spans 16 residues. PCR primers comprised 60 Vbeta and 13 Jbeta primers. The repertoire was sequenced with immunoSEQ multiplex PCR; TCRdb's copy has only in-frame clones and lacks some. Among about 160,000 clones listed, about 81% were seen once. Study results and limitations: Other equally common chains were less clonally expanded than HLA-associated TCR beta chains, a later analysis showed. What TCR beta sequences reportedly achieved was accurate prediction of HLA-A and HLA-B alleles in most subjects. The likely origin of a cluster of highly shared sequence variants was a sequencing artifact.

For this clone: Antigen specificity is unknown.

There were likely unrecorded immune exposures, though donors were nominally healthy when sampled. The sequenced sample was PBMCs. The receptor was derived from a woman aged 18-30 years in good health and CMV-seronegative. The chain is built from TRBV28 and TRBJ2-7, with TRBD1 matching 8 bases. The CDR3 bases are TGTGCCAGCAGTTTGGGGGCCGGTACAGGGGGCTACGAGCAGTACTTC. Protein sequence: CASSLGAGTGGYEQYF. Using reference TRBV28 and TRBJ2-7 for the parts outside the CDR3, the full variable domain is DVKVTQSSRYLVKRTGEKVFLECVQDMDHENMFWYRQDPGLGLRLIYFSYDVKMKEKGDIPEGYSVSREKKERFSLILESASTNQTSMYLCASSLGAGTGGYEQYFGPGTRLTVT.